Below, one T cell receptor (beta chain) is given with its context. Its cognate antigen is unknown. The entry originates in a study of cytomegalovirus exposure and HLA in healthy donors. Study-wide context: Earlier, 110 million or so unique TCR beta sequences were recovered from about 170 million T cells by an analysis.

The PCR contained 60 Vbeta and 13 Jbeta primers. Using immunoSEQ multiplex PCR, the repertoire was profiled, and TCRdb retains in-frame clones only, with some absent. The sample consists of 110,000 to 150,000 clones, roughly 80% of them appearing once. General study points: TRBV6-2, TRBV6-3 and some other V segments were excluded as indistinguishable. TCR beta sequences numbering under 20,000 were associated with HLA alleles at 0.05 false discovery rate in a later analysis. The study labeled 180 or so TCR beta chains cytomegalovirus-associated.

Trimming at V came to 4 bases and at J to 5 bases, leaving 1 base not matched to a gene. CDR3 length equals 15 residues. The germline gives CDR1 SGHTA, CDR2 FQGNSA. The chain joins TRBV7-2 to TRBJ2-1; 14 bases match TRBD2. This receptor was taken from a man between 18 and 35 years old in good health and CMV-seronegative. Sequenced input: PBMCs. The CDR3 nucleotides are TGTGCCAGCAGCTGGGGACTAGCGGGGGACAATGAGCAGTTCTTC. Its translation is CASSWGLAGDNEQFF.